This entry is about one T cell receptor beta chain. The data stem from a study of blood T cell repertoires in COVID-19. As for the study in general: The study drew acute and convalescent COVID-19 samples from the United States, Italy and Spain. PBMCs, B-cell-depleted T cells, or T cells provided the cDNA or gDNA that made up the material.

Germline loops: CDR1 LGHNA, CDR2 YNFKEQ. Trimming removed 1 base at V and 4 bases at J, with 9 bases between. The CDR3 has 14 amino acids. Authors' analysis steps: Researchers report that nucleated cell counts were estimated from reference gene primer amplification. Clones were read by immunoSEQ multiplex PCR, and TCRdb kept only the in-frame ones, dropping some. V and J calls and clone size are copied from that table; D and trimming were computed from the DNA. The table records about 150,000 clones, roughly 90% of them present only once. The sequence was obtained from a man between 60 and 70 years old with active or convalescent COVID-19. The V gene is TRBV4-2, the J gene TRBJ2-3; D gene unclear. Sequenced input: peripheral blood. The CDR3 protein is CASSQAQVADTQYF. The CDR3 DNA reads as TGTGCCAGCAGCCAAGCTCAGGTGGCAGATACGCAGTATTTT.